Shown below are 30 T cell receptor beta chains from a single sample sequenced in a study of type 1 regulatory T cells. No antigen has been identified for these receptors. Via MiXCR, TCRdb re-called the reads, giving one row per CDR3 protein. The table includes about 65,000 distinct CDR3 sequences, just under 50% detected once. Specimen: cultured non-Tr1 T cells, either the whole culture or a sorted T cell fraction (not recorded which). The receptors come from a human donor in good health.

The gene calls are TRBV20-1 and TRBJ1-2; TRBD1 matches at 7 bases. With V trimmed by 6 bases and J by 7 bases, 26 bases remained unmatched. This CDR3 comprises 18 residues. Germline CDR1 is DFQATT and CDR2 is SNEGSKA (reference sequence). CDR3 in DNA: TGCAGTGCGCAAAACCTCTGGGGGACAGCAGCCTTGATGAGTGGCTACACCTTC. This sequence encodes CSAQNLWGTAALMSGYTF.

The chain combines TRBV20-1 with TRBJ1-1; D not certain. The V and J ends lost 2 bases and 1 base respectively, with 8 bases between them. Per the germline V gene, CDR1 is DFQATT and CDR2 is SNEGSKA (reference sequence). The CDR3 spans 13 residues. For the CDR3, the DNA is TGCAGTGCTAGAAGGAACAGGAACACTGAAGCTTTCTTT. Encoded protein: CSARRNRNTEAFF.

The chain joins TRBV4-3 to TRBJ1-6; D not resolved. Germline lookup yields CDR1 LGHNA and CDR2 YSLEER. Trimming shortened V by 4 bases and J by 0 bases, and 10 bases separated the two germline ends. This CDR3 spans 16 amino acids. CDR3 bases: TGCGCCAGCAGCCTAGTTCAGAGCTCCTATAATTCACCCCTCCACTTT. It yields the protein CASSLVQSSYNSPLHF.

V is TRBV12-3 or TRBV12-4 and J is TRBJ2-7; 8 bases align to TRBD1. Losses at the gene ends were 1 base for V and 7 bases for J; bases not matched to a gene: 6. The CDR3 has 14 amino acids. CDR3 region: CASSLGDRNLEQYF. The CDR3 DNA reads TGTGCCAGCAGTTTAGGGGACAGGAATCTAGAGCAGTACTTC.

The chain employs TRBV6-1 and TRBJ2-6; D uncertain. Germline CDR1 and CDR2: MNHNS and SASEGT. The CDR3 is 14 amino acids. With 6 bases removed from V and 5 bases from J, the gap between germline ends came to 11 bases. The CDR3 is CASSVESWANVLTF. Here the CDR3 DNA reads TGTGCCAGCAGCGTAGAATCCTGGGCCAACGTCCTGACTTTC.

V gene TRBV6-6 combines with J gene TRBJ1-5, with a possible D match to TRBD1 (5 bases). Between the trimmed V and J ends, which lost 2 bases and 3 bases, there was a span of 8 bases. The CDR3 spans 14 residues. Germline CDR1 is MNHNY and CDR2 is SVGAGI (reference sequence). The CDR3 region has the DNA TGTGCCAGCAGTTACGGAGGGGCCAATCAGCCCCAGCATTTT. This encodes CASSYGGANQPQHF.

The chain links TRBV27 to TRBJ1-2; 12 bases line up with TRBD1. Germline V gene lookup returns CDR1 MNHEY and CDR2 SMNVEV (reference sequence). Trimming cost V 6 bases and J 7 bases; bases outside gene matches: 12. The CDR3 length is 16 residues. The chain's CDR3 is CASRPLPGQGARGYTF. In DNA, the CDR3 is TGTGCCAGCAGACCTCTTCCGGGACAGGGGGCGCGTGGCTACACCTTC.

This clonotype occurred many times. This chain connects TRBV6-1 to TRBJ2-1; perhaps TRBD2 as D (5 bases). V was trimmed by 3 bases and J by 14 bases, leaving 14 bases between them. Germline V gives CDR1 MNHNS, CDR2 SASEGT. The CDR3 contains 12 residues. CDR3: CASSDEGRVEFF. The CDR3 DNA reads TGTGCCAGCAGTGATGAGGGCCGTGTGGAGTTCTTC.

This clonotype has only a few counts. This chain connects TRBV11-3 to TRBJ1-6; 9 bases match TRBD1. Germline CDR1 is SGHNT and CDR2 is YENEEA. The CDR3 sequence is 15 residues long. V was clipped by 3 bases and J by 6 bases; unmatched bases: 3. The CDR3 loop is CASSLGTGRNSPLHF. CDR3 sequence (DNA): TGTGCCAGCAGCTTGGGGACAGGGCGTAATTCACCCCTCCACTTT.

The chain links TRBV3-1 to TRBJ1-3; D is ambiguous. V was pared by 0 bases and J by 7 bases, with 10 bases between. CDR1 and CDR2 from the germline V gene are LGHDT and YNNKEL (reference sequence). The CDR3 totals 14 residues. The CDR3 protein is CASSQDGGRNTIYF. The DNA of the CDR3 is TGTGCCAGCAGCCAAGATGGAGGACGGAACACCATATATTTT.

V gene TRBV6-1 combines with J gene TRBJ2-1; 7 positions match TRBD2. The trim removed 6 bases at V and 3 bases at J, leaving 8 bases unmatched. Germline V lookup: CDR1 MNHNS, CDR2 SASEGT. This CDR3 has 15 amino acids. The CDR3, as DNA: TGTGCCAGCAGGAATGGGGGGGGGGACTACAATGAGCAGTTCTTC. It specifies CASRNGGGDYNEQFF.

In DNA, the CDR3 is TGTGCCAGCAGTTTACCCCTAGCGGGGGGGCTCGGTGAGCAGTTCTTC. Translated, it gives CASSLPLAGGLGEQFF. The genes are TRBV12-3 or TRBV12-4 and TRBJ2-1; 12 positions agree with TRBD2. Trimming removed 2 bases from V and 9 bases from J; junction bases left unmatched: 8. This CDR3 is built from 16 residues.

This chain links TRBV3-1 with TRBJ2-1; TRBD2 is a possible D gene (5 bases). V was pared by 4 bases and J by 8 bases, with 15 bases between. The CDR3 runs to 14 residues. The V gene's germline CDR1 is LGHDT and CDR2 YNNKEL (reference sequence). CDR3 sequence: CASSRWNRGHEQFF. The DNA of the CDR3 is TGTGCCAGCAGCCGATGGAACCGAGGGCATGAGCAGTTCTTC.

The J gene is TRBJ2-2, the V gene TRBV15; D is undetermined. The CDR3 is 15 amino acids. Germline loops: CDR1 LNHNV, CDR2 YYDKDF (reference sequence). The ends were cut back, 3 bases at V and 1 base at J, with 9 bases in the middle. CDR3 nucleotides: TGTGCCACCAGCAGGGGCGAGTTGAACACCGGGGAGCTGTTTTTT. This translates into CATSRGELNTGELFF.

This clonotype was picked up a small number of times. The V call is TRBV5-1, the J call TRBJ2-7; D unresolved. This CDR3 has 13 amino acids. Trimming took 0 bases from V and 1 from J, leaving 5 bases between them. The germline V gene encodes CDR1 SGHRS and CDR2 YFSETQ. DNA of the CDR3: TGCGCCAGCAGCTTGGGGGAATCCTACGAGCAGTACTTC. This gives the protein CASSLGESYEQYF.

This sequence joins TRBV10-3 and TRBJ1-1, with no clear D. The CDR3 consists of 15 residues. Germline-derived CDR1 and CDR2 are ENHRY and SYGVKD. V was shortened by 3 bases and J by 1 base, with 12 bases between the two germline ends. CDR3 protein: CAISDQTPENTEAFF. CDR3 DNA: TGTGCCATCAGTGACCAGACACCAGAGAACACTGAAGCTTTCTTT.

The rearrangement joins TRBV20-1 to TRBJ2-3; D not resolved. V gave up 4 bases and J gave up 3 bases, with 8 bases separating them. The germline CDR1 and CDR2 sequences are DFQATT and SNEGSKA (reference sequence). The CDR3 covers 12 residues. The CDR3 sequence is CSATPPTDTQYF. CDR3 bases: TGCAGTGCTACCCCGCCGACAGATACGCAGTATTTT.

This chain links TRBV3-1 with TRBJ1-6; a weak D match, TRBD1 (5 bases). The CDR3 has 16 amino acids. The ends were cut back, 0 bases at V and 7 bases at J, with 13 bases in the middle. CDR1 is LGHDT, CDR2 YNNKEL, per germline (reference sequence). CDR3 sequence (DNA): TGTGCCAGCAGCCAAGATATTGGCAGGGCAAATTCACCCCTCCACTTT. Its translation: CASSQDIGRANSPLHF.

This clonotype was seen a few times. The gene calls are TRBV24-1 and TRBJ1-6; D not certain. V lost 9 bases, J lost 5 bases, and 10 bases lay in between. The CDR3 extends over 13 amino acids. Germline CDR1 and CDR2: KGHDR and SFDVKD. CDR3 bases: TGTGCCACCCAGCCACAGAATAATTCACCCCTCCACTTT. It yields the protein CATQPQNNSPLHF.

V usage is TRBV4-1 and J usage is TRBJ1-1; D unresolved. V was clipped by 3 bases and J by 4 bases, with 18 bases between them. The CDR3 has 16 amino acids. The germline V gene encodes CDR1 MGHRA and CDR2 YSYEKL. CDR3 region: CASSQGLTILGTEAFF. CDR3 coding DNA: TGCGCCAGCAGCCAGGGTCTTACAATCTTGGGCACTGAAGCTTTCTTT.

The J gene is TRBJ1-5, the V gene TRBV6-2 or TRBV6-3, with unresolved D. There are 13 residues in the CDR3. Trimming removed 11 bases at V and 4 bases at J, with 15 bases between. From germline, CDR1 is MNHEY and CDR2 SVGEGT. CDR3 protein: CACRRGTNQPQHF. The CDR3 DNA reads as TGTGCCTGCCGCCGGGGAACGAATCAGCCCCAGCATTTT.

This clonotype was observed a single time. The CDR3, as DNA: TGTGCCAGCAGTGACGGGACAGGTTTGGTAGATACGCAGTATTTT. This sequence encodes CASSDGTGLVDTQYF. This chain links TRBV6-1 with TRBJ2-3, with 8 bases identical to TRBD1. V was pared by 3 bases and J by 5 bases, with 7 bases of the junction left unmatched. CDR3 length: 15 residues. Germline V gene data show CDR1 as MNHNS and CDR2 as SASEGT.

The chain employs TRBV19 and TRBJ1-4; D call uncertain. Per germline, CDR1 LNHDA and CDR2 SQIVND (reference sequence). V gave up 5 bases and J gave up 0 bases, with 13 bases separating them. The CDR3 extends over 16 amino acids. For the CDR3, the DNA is TGTGCCAGTAGTGGGATAGGGAGTGCAACTAATGAAAAACTGTTTTTT. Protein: CASSGIGSATNEKLFF.

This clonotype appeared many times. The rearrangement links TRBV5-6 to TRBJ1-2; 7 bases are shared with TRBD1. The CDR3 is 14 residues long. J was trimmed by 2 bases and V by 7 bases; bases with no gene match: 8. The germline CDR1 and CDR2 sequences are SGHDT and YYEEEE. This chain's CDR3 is CASRLQGFNYGYTF. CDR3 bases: TGTGCCAGCCGACTACAGGGGTTCAACTATGGCTACACCTTC.

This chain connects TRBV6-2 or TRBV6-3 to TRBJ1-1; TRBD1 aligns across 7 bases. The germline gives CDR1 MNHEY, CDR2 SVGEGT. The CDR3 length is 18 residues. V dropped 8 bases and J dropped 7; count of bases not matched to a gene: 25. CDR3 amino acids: CASGPPFRSGTAANEAFF. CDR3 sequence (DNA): TGTGCCAGCGGTCCTCCCTTCCGTTCCGGGACAGCCGCTAATGAAGCTTTCTTT.

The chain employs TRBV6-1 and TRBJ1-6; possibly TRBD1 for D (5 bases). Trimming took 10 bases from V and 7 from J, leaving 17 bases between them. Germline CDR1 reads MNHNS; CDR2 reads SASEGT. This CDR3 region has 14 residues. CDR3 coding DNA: TGTGCCACCATGGGGCCAGGCGGGAATTCACCCCTCCACTTT. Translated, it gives CATMGPGGNSPLHF.

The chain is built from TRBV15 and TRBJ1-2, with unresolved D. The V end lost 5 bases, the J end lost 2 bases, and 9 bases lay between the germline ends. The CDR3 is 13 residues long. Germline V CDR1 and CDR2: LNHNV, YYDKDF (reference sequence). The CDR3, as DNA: TGTGCCACCAGCGCGACCAGAAACTATGGCTACACCTTC. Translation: CATSATRNYGYTF. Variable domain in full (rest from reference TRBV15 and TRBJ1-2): DAMVIQNPRYQVTQFGKPVTLSCSQTLNHNVMYWYQQKSSQAPKLLFHYYDKDFNNEADTPDNFQSRRPNTSFCFLDIRSPGLGDTAMYLCATSATRNYGYTFGSGTRLTVV.

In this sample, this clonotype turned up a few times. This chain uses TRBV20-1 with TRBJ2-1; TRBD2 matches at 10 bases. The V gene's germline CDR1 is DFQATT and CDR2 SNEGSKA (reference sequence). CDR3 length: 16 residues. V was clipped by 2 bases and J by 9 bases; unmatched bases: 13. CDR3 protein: CSARPGLATAAGEQFF. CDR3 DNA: TGCAGTGCTAGACCGGGACTAGCGACGGCAGCGGGTGAGCAGTTCTTC.

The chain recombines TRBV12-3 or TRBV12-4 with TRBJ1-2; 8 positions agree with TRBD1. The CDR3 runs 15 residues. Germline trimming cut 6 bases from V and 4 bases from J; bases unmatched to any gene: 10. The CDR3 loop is CASSNNRGSSYGYTF. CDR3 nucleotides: TGTGCCAGCAGCAACAACAGGGGGAGTAGCTATGGCTACACCTTC.

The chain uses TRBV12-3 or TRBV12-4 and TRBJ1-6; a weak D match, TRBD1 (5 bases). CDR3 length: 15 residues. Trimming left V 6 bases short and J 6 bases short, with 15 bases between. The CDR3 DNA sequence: TGTGCCAGCAGCCGACAGTCGTCCCCTAATTCACCCCTCCACTTT. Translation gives CASSRQSSPNSPLHF.